Listed here are 23 T cell receptor beta chains from one sample, sequenced in a study of T cells after yellow fever vaccination. MiXCR, run by TCRdb on the 5' RACE reads, gives a single entry per CDR3 protein. The top ten clones hold 17% of a sample with some 600,000 distinct CDR3 sequences, about a sixth of them seen once. This sample comprised PBMCs, obtained less than 6 days after the first yellow fever vaccination. The source is a man between 18 and 35 years old who received the YFV17D yellow fever vaccine.

This clonotype was recorded at least ten times. The J gene is TRBJ1-2, the V gene TRBV29-1, with a weak D call TRBD1 (5 bases). With 4 bases removed from V and 5 bases from J, the gap between germline ends came to 8 bases. Germline V gene sequence: CDR1 SQVTM, CDR2 ANQGSEA. CDR3 length: 11 amino acids. DNA for the CDR3: TGCAGCGTTGGCCAGGGATATGGCTACACCTTC. Protein: CSVGQGYGYTF.

The chain recombines TRBV20-1 with TRBJ2-3; TRBD2 matches 10 bases. CDR1 is DFQATT, CDR2 SNEGSKA, per germline (reference sequence). Trimming cost V 5 bases and J 1 base; bases outside gene matches: 6. The CDR3 totals 15 residues. The CDR3: CSAVSGGRGTDTQYF. DNA for the CDR3: TGCAGTGCTGTTAGCGGGGGGCGGGGCACAGATACGCAGTATTTT.

The rearrangement joins TRBV5-1 to TRBJ2-1, with no clear D. There are 15 residues in the CDR3. Germline loops: CDR1 SGHRS, CDR2 YFSETQ. The germline V and J ends were trimmed by 2 bases and 7 bases, with 16 bases remaining between them. The CDR3 DNA reads TGCGCCAGCAGCTTTAGCCAGGCAGTTGGGAATGAGCAGTTCTTC. It translates to CASSFSQAVGNEQFF.

This clonotype was seen at least ten times. The rearrangement uses TRBV12-3 or TRBV12-4 and TRBJ2-5; D may correspond to TRBD1 or TRBD2 (5 bases each). This CDR3 has 14 residues. The ends were cut back, 6 bases at V and 7 bases at J, with 18 bases in the middle. The CDR3 bases are TGTGCCAGCAGAACCACCGGGACCCTAGTGACCCAGTACTTC. This codes for CASRTTGTLVTQYF.

In its sample, this clonotype was seen many times. The chain recombines TRBV4-1 with TRBJ1-2; the D is unclear. V was pared by 4 bases and J by 5 bases, with 17 bases between. Germline CDR1 and CDR2: MGHRA and YSYEKL. The length of the CDR3 is 15 residues. CDR3 DNA sequence: TGCGCCAGCAGCCTTCTCCGGGGTACTGGTTATGGCTACACCTTC. It specifies CASSLLRGTGYGYTF.

In this sample, this clonotype turned up a few times. V usage is TRBV19 and J usage is TRBJ2-3; perhaps TRBD2 as D (5 bases). V was trimmed by 4 bases and J by 0 bases, leaving 20 bases between them. The CDR3 is made up of 18 amino acids. The germline V gene has CDR1 LNHDA and CDR2 SQIVND (reference sequence). The CDR3 DNA reads as TGTGCCAGTAGTACCCCCCAAGAGGGAGCGCGCAGCACAGATACGCAGTATTTT. The encoded protein is CASSTPQEGARSTDTQYF.

This rearrangement joins TRBV7-9 to TRBJ1-6; maybe TRBD1 (5 bases). Germline loops: CDR1 SEHNR, CDR2 FQNEAQ (reference sequence). The CDR3 consists of 14 residues. The germline V and J ends were trimmed by 3 bases and 8 bases, with 11 bases remaining between them. The CDR3 DNA reads as TGTGCCAGCAGCTTTGGGGCAGCCTATTCACCCCTCCACTTT. Amino acids: CASSFGAAYSPLHF.

In its sample, this clonotype was seen a few times. This chain connects TRBV7-3 to TRBJ1-6, with 7 bases lining up with TRBD1. Per the germline V gene, CDR1 is SGHTA and CDR2 is FQGTGA. Trimming removed 5 bases from V and 3 bases from J; junction bases left unmatched: 7. There are 16 residues in the CDR3. The CDR3 DNA reads TGTGCCAGCAGCCTCTCCGGGACAGACTATAATTCACCCCTCCACTTT. Translation gives CASSLSGTDYNSPLHF.

This clonotype was counted between two and nine times. The chain joins TRBV6-1 to TRBJ1-1; TRBD1 matches 9 bases. V shed 4 bases and J 1 base; nucleotides not matched to a gene: 4. The CDR3 consists of 15 residues. CDR1 is MNHNS and CDR2 is SASEGT in the germline V gene. The CDR3 DNA reads as TGTGCCAGCAGTGGGGTGACAGGGGGGAACACTGAAGCTTTCTTT. Its translation is CASSGVTGGNTEAFF.

This chain uses TRBV11-2 with TRBJ1-2; TRBD1 might be the D (5 bases). Trimming stripped 0 bases from V and 3 bases from J, with 14 bases between. This CDR3 has 16 residues. CDR1 and CDR2 (germline): SGHAT, FQNNGV. In nucleotides, the CDR3 is TGTGCCAGCAGCTTAGATCGACAGACCACCCACTATGGCTACACCTTC. It specifies CASSLDRQTTHYGYTF. The variable domain in full, completed from reference TRBV11-2 and TRBJ1-2, reads EAGVAQSPRYKIIEKRQSVAFWCNPISGHATLYWYQQILGQGPKLLIQFQNNGVVDDSQLPKDRFSAERLKGVDSTLKIQPAKLEDSAVYLCASSLDRQTTHYGYTFGSGTRLTVV.

The genes are TRBV27 and TRBJ2-3; 9 nucleotides match TRBD2. Losses at the gene ends were 2 bases for V and 5 bases for J; bases not matched to a gene: 8. Germline CDR1 MNHEY, CDR2 SMNVEV (reference sequence). The CDR3 is 16 residues long. The CDR3 DNA reads as TGTGCCAGCAGTTTACGAGCGGGGGGCGGGGAAGATACGCAGTATTTT. Encoded protein: CASSLRAGGGEDTQYF.

V and J are TRBV2 and TRBJ2-4, with 8 bases lining up with TRBD2. The CDR3 contains 15 residues. Looked up from germline, CDR1 is SNHLY and CDR2 is FYNNEI. The junction had 2 bases not matched to a gene; V was cut back by 4 bases and J by 0 bases. The CDR3 loop reads CASSGGGIAKNIQYF. Here the CDR3 DNA reads TGTGCCAGCAGTGGCGGGGGGATAGCCAAAAACATTCAGTACTTC.

This clonotype has ten or more counts. The chain combines TRBV6-2 or TRBV6-3 with TRBJ2-5, with D perhaps matching TRBD2 (6 bases). CDR3 size: 13 residues. Germline loops: CDR1 MNHEY, CDR2 SVGEGT. V lost 7 bases to trimming and J lost 10 bases, with 19 bases between them. CDR3 nucleotides: TGTGCCAGCAAGCCGGACCGGGGGAGTGACCAGTACTTC. Residues: CASKPDRGSDQYF.

The sample holds a few counts of this clonotype. This sequence joins TRBV15 and TRBJ1-1, with D uncertain. There are 13 residues in the CDR3. The V end lost 0 bases, the J end lost 8 bases, and 10 bases lay between the germline ends. Germline V lookup: CDR1 LNHNV, CDR2 YYDKDF (reference sequence). The CDR3 sequence: CATSRDLATEAFF. DNA for the CDR3: TGTGCCACCAGCAGAGATCTGGCCACCGAAGCTTTCTTT.

The chain joins TRBV19 to TRBJ2-2; TRBD1 agrees at 7 bases. This CDR3 is built from 15 residues. Trimming removed 6 bases from V and 0 bases from J; junction bases left unmatched: 4. The germline V gene encodes CDR1 LNHDA and CDR2 SQIVND (reference sequence). CDR3 in amino acids: CASRDRSPNTGELFF. CDR3 nucleotides: TGTGCCAGTAGGGACAGGAGTCCGAACACCGGGGAGCTGTTTTTT.

In this sample, this clonotype turned up a few times. The chain links TRBV28 to TRBJ2-1, with unresolved D. CDR3 length: 14 amino acids. Germline CDR1 reads MDHEN; CDR2 reads SYDVKM. V dropped 4 bases and J dropped 4 bases, with 11 bases sitting between them. The CDR3 reads CASSYFRNYNEQFF. In nucleotides, the CDR3 is TGTGCCAGCAGTTACTTCAGGAATTACAATGAGCAGTTCTTC.

This clonotype has a handful of counts. This sequence joins TRBV7-2 and TRBJ2-2, with 9 bases fitting TRBD1. The CDR3 is 14 residues long. V gave up 6 bases and J gave up 4 bases; unmatched junction bases: 3. Germline V lookup: CDR1 SGHTA, CDR2 FQGNSA. This CDR3 is CASSPQGATGELFF. The CDR3 DNA follows: TGTGCCAGCAGTCCACAGGGGGCCACCGGGGAGCTGTTTTTT. Using reference TRBV7-2 and TRBJ2-2 for the parts outside the CDR3, the full variable domain is GAGVSQSPSNKVTEKGKDVELRCDPISGHTALYWYRQSLGQGLEFLIYFQGNSAPDKSGLPSDRFSAERTGGSVSTLTIQRTQQEDSAVYLCASSPQGATGELFFGEGSRLTVL.

This clonotype has just a few counts. The genes are TRBV4-3 and TRBJ2-5; tentative D call: TRBD1 (6 bases). The length of the CDR3 is 15 residues. Germline assignment: CDR1 LGHNA and CDR2 YSLEER. Trimming took off 0 bases at V and 5 bases at J, with 13 bases between the two ends. CDR3 coding DNA: TGCGCCAGCAGCCAAGACAGGGGCGAGAGTGAGACCCAGTACTTC. Amino acids: CASSQDRGESETQYF.

The chain links TRBV7-9 to TRBJ2-2, with D possibly matching TRBD1 (6 bases). Germline lookup yields CDR1 SEHNR and CDR2 FQNEAQ (reference sequence). The CDR3 length is 17 residues. With 1 base removed from V and 6 bases from J, the gap between germline ends came to 18 bases. The CDR3 protein is CASSLVSQGHFAGELFF. The CDR3 coding sequence is TGTGCCAGCAGCTTAGTTTCGCAGGGGCATTTCGCCGGGGAGCTGTTTTTT.

This clonotype was counted only a few times. This sequence joins TRBV27 and TRBJ1-1; D not certain. V was pared by 2 bases and J by 2 bases, with 9 bases between. The germline CDR1 and CDR2 sequences are MNHEY and SMNVEV (reference sequence). The CDR3 is 14 residues long. The CDR3 nucleotides read TGTGCCAGCAGTTTAACTTCAGGAAACACTGAAGCTTTCTTT. This translates into CASSLTSGNTEAFF.

This clonotype was seen more than once but under ten times. This chain links TRBV5-1 with TRBJ2-2; D unclear. This CDR3 has 15 amino acids. V gave up 3 bases and J gave up 4 bases, with 13 bases separating them. In germline, CDR1 is SGHRS, CDR2 YFSETQ. CDR3 nucleotides: TGCGCCAGCAGCTATCAACGGTCCGGCACCGGGGAGCTGTTTTTT. Protein product: CASSYQRSGTGELFF. The full variable domain, in which reference TRBV5-1 and TRBJ2-2 provide the parts outside the CDR3, is KAGVTQTPRYLIKTRGQQVTLSCSPISGHRSVSWYQQTPGQGLQFLFEYFSETQRNKGNFPGRFSGRQFSNSRSEMNVSTLELGDSALYLCASSYQRSGTGELFFGEGSRLTVL.

There are a few counts of this clonotype. The chain couples TRBV20-1 to TRBJ1-4, with D perhaps matching TRBD1 (6 bases). Germline-derived CDR1 and CDR2 are DFQATT and SNEGSKA (reference sequence). Trimming took 5 bases from V and 5 from J, leaving 15 bases between them. The CDR3 is 14 residues long. CDR3 in DNA: TGCAGTGCTGGGGGCCTTGACCACAATGAAAAACTGTTTTTT. Amino acid sequence: CSAGGLDHNEKLFF.

This clonotype was counted only a few times. The CDR3 nucleotides are TGTGCCATCACCCCGGGACCGAATTTCCAAGAGACCCAGTACTTC. This translates into CAITPGPNFQETQYF. The V and J genes are TRBV10-3 and TRBJ2-5; tentatively, D is TRBD1 or TRBD2 (5 bases each). Germline V gene data show CDR1 as ENHRY and CDR2 as SYGVKD. The CDR3 extends over 15 amino acids. Deletions cut 7 bases from V and 1 base from J, with 16 bases between.